Presented here are 6 T cell receptor beta chains from one specimen sequenced in a study of T cells in localized non-small cell lung cancer. Measured with immunoSEQ multiplex PCR; TCRdb has only the in-frame clones, and not every one. Altogether 40,000 to 50,000 clones are present, 85% to 90% being singletons, with the ten largest covering about 2.6%. The source material was peripheral blood, sampled before any cancer treatment. These receptors were obtained from a female donor over 55 with stage I squamous cell lung carcinoma.

This clone was seen more than once but under ten times. This chain uses TRBV7-2 with TRBJ2-7, with 9 bases identical to TRBD2. With 0 bases clipped from V and 9 bases from J, the junction kept 6 bases outside the gene matches. CDR3 size: 14 residues. Germline V gene data show CDR1 as SGHTA and CDR2 as FQGNSA. CDR3 protein: CASSLATSGVGQYF. CDR3 DNA sequence: TGTGCCAGCAGCTTAGCGACTAGCGGCGTAGGGCAGTACTTC.

This clone was counted between two and nine times. The chain is built from TRBV7-3 and TRBJ2-3; D unresolved. Germline V gene data show CDR1 as SGHTA and CDR2 as FQGTGA. The CDR3 contains 14 residues. The ends were cut back, 3 bases at V and 2 bases at J, with 9 bases in the middle. The CDR3 nucleotides read TGTGCCAGCAGCTTCGGCATGTCCACAGATACGCAGTATTTT. Amino acids: CASSFGMSTDTQYF.

V is TRBV20-1 and J is TRBJ2-5; D is uncertain. The V gene lost 2 bases and the J gene lost 4 bases, with 5 bases spanning the gap. CDR1 is DFQATT and CDR2 is SNEGSKA in the germline V gene (reference sequence). This CDR3 spans 11 amino acids. The CDR3 loop is CSARLGETQYF. The DNA for the CDR3 is TGCAGTGCTAGATTGGGAGAGACCCAGTACTTC.

The chain couples TRBV7-2 to TRBJ1-2, with D uncertain. The CDR3 extends over 15 amino acids. Deletions cut 1 base from V and 5 bases from J, with 14 bases between. The V gene's germline CDR1 is SGHTA and CDR2 FQGNSA. CDR3 sequence (DNA): TGTGCCAGCAGCTTAGAGGACGGACCCGCTTATGGCTACACCTTC. The encoded protein is CASSLEDGPAYGYTF.

Remarks on this clone: A read error may produce the germline difference seen at one junction end. This chain joins TRBV5-1 and TRBJ2-1; D might be TRBD1 or TRBD2, each matching 6 bases. Germline loops: CDR1 SGHRS, CDR2 YFSETQ. This CDR3 comprises 13 residues. CDR3 amino acids: CASGLGGPGEQFF. CDR3 DNA: TGCGCCAGCGGCTTAGGGGGGCCGGGTGAGCAGTTCTTC.

This chain uses TRBV6-5 with TRBJ1-3, with 10 nucleotides matching TRBD1. The V segment lost 2 bases and the J segment 2 bases; nucleotides outside the gene matches: 3. CDR3 length: 16 residues. In germline, CDR1 is MNHEY, CDR2 SVGAGI. The CDR3: CASSYGGTGAGNTIYF. Written as DNA, the CDR3 is TGTGCCAGCAGTTACGGGGGGACAGGGGCTGGAAACACCATATATTTT.